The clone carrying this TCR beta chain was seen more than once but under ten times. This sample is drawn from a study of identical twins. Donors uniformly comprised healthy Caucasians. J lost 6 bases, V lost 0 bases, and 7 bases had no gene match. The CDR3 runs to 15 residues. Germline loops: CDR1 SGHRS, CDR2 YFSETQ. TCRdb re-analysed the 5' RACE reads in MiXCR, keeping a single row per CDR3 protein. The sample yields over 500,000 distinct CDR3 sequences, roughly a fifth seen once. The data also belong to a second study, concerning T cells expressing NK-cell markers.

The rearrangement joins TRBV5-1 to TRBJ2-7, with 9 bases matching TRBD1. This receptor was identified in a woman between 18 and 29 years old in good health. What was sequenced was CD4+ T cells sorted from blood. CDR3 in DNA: TGCGCCAGCAGCTTGGAAGGACAGGGGTCTCTCGAGCAGTACTTC. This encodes CASSLEGQGSLEQYF.